What follows are 7 T cell receptor beta chains derived from one specimen sequenced in a study of T cell repertoires and leukemia-associated antigens. TCRdb re-called the 5' RACE reads through MiXCR, storing one row per CDR3 protein. The sample holds 10,000 to 15,000 distinct CDR3 sequences, about 41% seen once. For these TCRs, the target antigens are not known. The sequencing input was CD3+ T cells sorted from blood and cultured. The receptor source for this set is a female donor in good health.

Notes on this clonotype: The CDR3 end shows no conserved phenylalanine or tryptophan, and so a read error is likely. The gene calls are TRBV19 and TRBJ2-1; D is undetermined. The CDR3 is 14 residues long. Per the germline V gene, CDR1 is LNHDA and CDR2 is SQIVND (reference sequence). The germline V and J ends were trimmed by 9 bases and 4 bases, with 16 bases remaining between them. The CDR3 sequence is CARVPRQIYNEQFL. As DNA, the CDR3 is TGTGCCAGGGTGCCAAGGCAGATTTACAATGAGCAGTTCCTC.

V usage is TRBV12-3 or TRBV12-4 and J usage is TRBJ1-3, with 7 bases lining up with TRBD1. Unmatched junction bases numbered 4, after V lost 1 base and J lost 4 bases. This CDR3 is built from 15 residues. The CDR3 nucleotides are TGTGCCAGCAGTTTAGGACAGGGAGCCGGAAACACCATATATTTT. It is translated as CASSLGQGAGNTIYF.

This rearrangement joins TRBV11-2 to TRBJ2-7; 7 bases fit TRBD1. V lost 3 bases to trimming and J lost 5 bases; unmatched junction nucleotides: 7. Germline values: CDR1 SGHAT, CDR2 FQNNGV. This CDR3 is built from 14 residues. The CDR3 loop reads CASSFDRVTHEQYF. CDR3 coding DNA: TGTGCCAGCAGCTTCGACAGGGTTACTCACGAGCAGTACTTC.

The chain carries TRBV7-8 and TRBJ2-1, with 10 bases that match TRBD2. V lost 2 bases to trimming and J lost 1 base; unmatched junction nucleotides: 11. The V gene's germline CDR1 is SGHVS and CDR2 FQNEAQ. The CDR3 is made up of 19 amino acids. DNA of the CDR3: TGTGCCAGCAGCTTAAGTGGGTATAGCGGGAGGCGTTCCTACAATGAGCAGTTCTTC. Translating gives CASSLSGYSGRRSYNEQFF.

This clonotype was seen many times. The chain joins TRBV20-1 to TRBJ2-1; D not certain. CDR1 and CDR2 (germline): DFQATT, SNEGSKA (reference sequence). This CDR3 region has 14 residues. V shed 2 bases and J shed 0 bases, with 8 bases lying between them. The CDR3, as DNA: TGCAGTGCTAGACCCTCATTCTCCTACAATGAGCAGTTCTTC. As protein: CSARPSFSYNEQFF.

The genes are TRBV11-2 and TRBJ2-3; a weak D match, TRBD1 (5 bases). With 1 base removed from V and 1 base from J, the gap between germline ends came to 9 bases. CDR1 is SGHAT, CDR2 FQNNGV, per germline. The CDR3 is 15 amino acids. CDR3 in DNA: TGTGCCAGCAGCTTAGGGGGCGTAGGCACAGATACGCAGTATTTT. Translating gives CASSLGGVGTDTQYF.

The chain joins TRBV5-1 to TRBJ2-7, with D perhaps matching TRBD2 (6 bases). V dropped 2 bases and J dropped 2 bases, with 17 bases sitting between them. The CDR3 covers 16 residues. The germline V gene encodes CDR1 SGHRS and CDR2 YFSETQ. CDR3 DNA: TGCGCCAGCAGCTTCTACGCGCGGGACCAAACCTACGAGCAGTACTTC. It specifies CASSFYARDQTYEQYF.